This is a list of T cell receptor beta chains from one sample in a study of blood T cell repertoires in COVID-19. Assay used: immunoSEQ multiplex PCR; TCRdb lists only in-frame clones, some missing. Of approximately 210,000 clones listed, more than 75% were seen once; the top ten hold about 17%. Sample: PBMCs or T cells enriched from blood (not recorded which). These receptors were collected from a woman aged 45-59 years with acute COVID-19. Each CDR3 is given with its conserved first and last residue. A D gene is named only where the DNA matches it firmly. Size is omitted from some rows. Given values are once, few, many or a class for expanded clones.

clone size: once; V gene: TRBV28; D gene: .; J gene: TRBJ2-3; CDR3 DNA: TGTGCCAGCAGTTTAGTACAGGGCTCCACAGATACGCAGTATTTT; CDR3 protein: CASSLVQGSTDTQYF
clone size: .; V gene: TRBV29-1; D gene: TRBD1; J gene: TRBJ2-3; CDR3 DNA: TGCAGCGTTTTAACAGGGGCGGGAGATACGCAGTATTTT; CDR3 protein: CSVLTGAGDTQYF
clone size: .; V gene: TRBV19; D gene: TRBD1; J gene: TRBJ1-5; CDR3 DNA: TGTGCCAGTAATCCCCAGGGGGCGAGTCAGCCCCAGCATTTT; CDR3 protein: CASNPQGASQPQHF
clone size: few; V gene: TRBV19; D gene: .; J gene: TRBJ1-4; CDR3 DNA: TGTGCCAGTAGTATATTGGGCGGACAGCAGAAACTGTTTTTT; CDR3 protein: CASSILGGQQKLFF
clone size: .; V gene: TRBV6-5; D gene: TRBD1; J gene: TRBJ2-1; CDR3 DNA: TGTGCCAGCAGTTACGTCGCACAGGGGTACAATGAGCAGTTCTTC; CDR3 protein: CASSYVAQGYNEQFF
clone size: .; V gene: TRBV2; D gene: TRBD1; J gene: TRBJ1-2; CDR3 DNA: TGTGCCAGCAACGGACAGGCCGTGGGCTACACCTTC; CDR3 protein: CASNGQAVGYTF
clone size: few; V gene: TRBV12-3/TRBV12-4; D gene: TRBD1; J gene: TRBJ1-2; CDR3 DNA: TGTGCCAGCAGTTTAGCAGGGGGCCTTGGCTACACCTTC; CDR3 protein: CASSLAGGLGYTF
clone size: .; V gene: TRBV5-1; D gene: .; J gene: TRBJ2-1; CDR3 DNA: TGCGCCAGCAGCTCCCAGGTCGGCCCGGCCAATGAGCAGTTCTTC; CDR3 protein: CASSSQVGPANEQFF
clone size: .; V gene: TRBV29-1; D gene: .; J gene: TRBJ1-2; CDR3 DNA: TGCAGCACCACAGGGACCTATGGCTACACCTTC; CDR3 protein: CSTTGTYGYTF
clone size: .; V gene: TRBV6-5; D gene: .; J gene: TRBJ2-2; CDR3 DNA: TGTGCCAGCAGTTCCCCGACAATACCGACCGGGGAGCTGTTTTTT; CDR3 protein: CASSSPTIPTGELFF
clone size: few; V gene: TRBV7-8; D gene: TRBD1; J gene: TRBJ1-2; CDR3 DNA: TGTGCCAGCAGCTTTACCTCCGTACGCGCAGGGGGCCCCTCTGGCTATGGCTACACCTTC; CDR3 protein: CASSFTSVRAGGPSGYGYTF
clone size: few; V gene: TRBV29-1; D gene: TRBD1; J gene: TRBJ1-2; CDR3 DNA: TGCAGCGTTGAAGATCCGACAGGGTCTCGGTATGGCTACACCTTC; CDR3 protein: CSVEDPTGSRYGYTF
clone size: .; V gene: TRBV25-1; D gene: TRBD1; J gene: TRBJ1-6; CDR3 DNA: TGTGCCAGCAGTCCCTACCGGACAGGGCTAGGGTCACCCCTCCACTTT; CDR3 protein: CASSPYRTGLGSPLHF
clone size: .; V gene: TRBV7-9; D gene: .; J gene: TRBJ1-4; CDR3 DNA: TGTGCCAGCAGCTACAGGGAGGAAAAACTGTTTTTT; CDR3 protein: CASSYREEKLFF
clone size: .; V gene: TRBV5-8; D gene: TRBD1; J gene: TRBJ1-2; CDR3 DNA: TGTGCCAGCGGGGGGACAGGCCCGAACTATGGCTACACCTTC; CDR3 protein: CASGGTGPNYGYTF
clone size: once; V gene: TRBV6-4; D gene: .; J gene: TRBJ1-1; CDR3 DNA: TGTGCCAGCAGTGACGGGGCACACATGAACACTGAAGCTTTCTTT; CDR3 protein: CASSDGAHMNTEAFF
clone size: .; V gene: TRBV3-1/TRBV3-2; D gene: TRBD1; J gene: TRBJ1-2; CDR3 DNA: TGTGCCAGCTCCAGACGGGGCAGGGGGCGAAGCTACACCTTC; CDR3 protein: CASSRRGRGRSYTF
clone size: .; V gene: TRBV19; D gene: TRBD1; J gene: TRBJ2-4; CDR3 DNA: TGTGCCAGTAGTCCCGGACAGGGTTGGTACATTCAGTACTTC; CDR3 protein: CASSPGQGWYIQYF
clone size: .; V gene: TRBV29-1; D gene: .; J gene: TRBJ1-2; CDR3 DNA: TGCAGCGTTGAAGACTCCGGGAACTATGGCTACACCTTC; CDR3 protein: CSVEDSGNYGYTF
clone size: .; V gene: TRBV5-1; D gene: .; J gene: TRBJ1-6; CDR3 DNA: TGCGCCAGCGCGCTGCAGGGTTACTCACCCCTCCACTTT; CDR3 protein: CASALQGYSPLHF
clone size: .; V gene: TRBV1; D gene: .; J gene: TRBJ1-1; CDR3 DNA: TGCACCAGCAGCCATCCGGACAGGGGGCGGGGGGCTTTCTTT; CDR3 protein: CTSSHPDRGRGAFF
clone size: .; V gene: TRBV5-1; D gene: TRBD2; J gene: TRBJ2-3; CDR3 DNA: TGCGCCAGCAGCCCGGGGGGTAACCGCGATACGCAGTATTTT; CDR3 protein: CASSPGGNRDTQYF
clone size: .; V gene: TRBV24-1; D gene: .; J gene: TRBJ2-1; CDR3 DNA: TGTGCCACCAGTGACCCCCCCTCCGACAATGAGCAGTTCTTC; CDR3 protein: CATSDPPSDNEQFF
clone size: .; V gene: TRBV13; D gene: .; J gene: TRBJ2-3; CDR3 DNA: TGTGCCAGCAGCTCCCGGAGTATCGGCACAGATACGCAGTATTTT; CDR3 protein: CASSSRSIGTDTQYF
clone size: .; V gene: TRBV19; D gene: TRBD1; J gene: TRBJ1-6; CDR3 DNA: TGTGCCAGTAGTATAGGTCCAGGGGGTAATTCACCCCTCCACTTT; CDR3 protein: CASSIGPGGNSPLHF
clone size: .; V gene: TRBV14; D gene: TRBD1; J gene: TRBJ1-6; CDR3 DNA: TGTGCCAGCAGCCATTGGACAGGGCCCCTTAGGGCACCCCTCCACTTT; CDR3 protein: CASSHWTGPLRAPLHF
clone size: few; V gene: TRBV28; D gene: .; J gene: TRBJ1-2; CDR3 DNA: TGTGCCAGCAGTTCCAGGGTGAGTGGCTACACCTTC; CDR3 protein: CASSSRVSGYTF
clone size: .; V gene: TRBV10-3; D gene: .; J gene: TRBJ1-2; CDR3 DNA: TGTGCCACCCGGGACAACACGAATAGGGTCGAGGGCTACACCTTC; CDR3 protein: CATRDNTNRVEGYTF
clone size: few; V gene: TRBV6-6; D gene: .; J gene: TRBJ1-2; CDR3 DNA: TGTGCCAGCAGTTACGGGGGGGCCCTTAACTATGGCTACACCTTC; CDR3 protein: CASSYGGALNYGYTF
clone size: .; V gene: TRBV2; D gene: .; J gene: TRBJ1-2; CDR3 DNA: TGTGCCAGCATGGCGGCCAGCATTAACTATGGCTACACCTTC; CDR3 protein: CASMAASINYGYTF
clone size: .; V gene: TRBV2; D gene: TRBD2; J gene: TRBJ2-3; CDR3 DNA: TGTGCCACCCGTCGGGGGGGGGCTGAAGATACGCAGTATTTT; CDR3 protein: CATRRGGAEDTQYF
clone size: .; V gene: TRBV6-5; D gene: .; J gene: TRBJ1-5; CDR3 DNA: TGTGCCAGCAGCTACGGACAGTTTAGCAATCAGCCCCAGCATTTT; CDR3 protein: CASSYGQFSNQPQHF
clone size: .; V gene: TRBV7-9; D gene: .; J gene: TRBJ1-2; CDR3 DNA: TGTGCCAGCAGCTTAGCGGGAGAGTTC; CDR3 protein: CASSLAGEF
clone size: .; V gene: TRBV5-1; D gene: .; J gene: TRBJ1-2; CDR3 DNA: TGCGCCAGCAGCTTGGATGACTCTCGGGGCTACACCTTC; CDR3 protein: CASSLDDSRGYTF
clone size: .; V gene: TRBV30; D gene: .; J gene: TRBJ2-3; CDR3 DNA: TGTGCCTGGACCCCCACAAACACAGATACGCAGTATTTT; CDR3 protein: CAWTPTNTDTQYF
clone size: .; V gene: TRBV27; D gene: .; J gene: TRBJ1-1; CDR3 DNA: TGTGCCAGCAGTTACTCGAAGAACACTGAAGCTTTCTTT; CDR3 protein: CASSYSKNTEAFF
clone size: .; V gene: TRBV7-6; D gene: .; J gene: TRBJ1-6; CDR3 DNA: TGTGCCAGCAGCTCACCCCAGGGGCCCTCCAATTCACCCCTCCACTTT; CDR3 protein: CASSSPQGPSNSPLHF
clone size: .; V gene: TRBV9; D gene: TRBD2; J gene: TRBJ2-3; CDR3 DNA: TGTGCCTCCGGAGGGGGAGCGGGGGGAATGTGGCAGTATTTT; CDR3 protein: CASGGGAGGMWQYF
clone size: .; V gene: TRBV28; D gene: .; J gene: TRBJ1-6; CDR3 DNA: TGTGCCAGCAGTCGACCCCGATTGGCGGGGAATTCACCCCTCCACTTT; CDR3 protein: CASSRPRLAGNSPLHF
clone size: .; V gene: TRBV5-1; D gene: TRBD1; J gene: TRBJ1-1; CDR3 DNA: TGCGCCAGCAGCTTGGCAGGGACAGACAAAGTTCACACTGAAGCTTTCTTT; CDR3 protein: CASSLAGTDKVHTEAFF
clone size: .; V gene: TRBV27; D gene: TRBD1; J gene: TRBJ1-2; CDR3 DNA: TGTGCCAGCAGCCGTGGGTACGGGACAGGGACCTATGGCTACACCTTC; CDR3 protein: CASSRGYGTGTYGYTF
clone size: .; V gene: TRBV5-1; D gene: TRBD1; J gene: TRBJ1-4; CDR3 DNA: TGCGCCAGCAGCTCCAGACAGGGGAGGGCAACTAATGAAAAACTGTTTTTT; CDR3 protein: CASSSRQGRATNEKLFF
clone size: .; V gene: TRBV4-3; D gene: TRBD1; J gene: TRBJ1-4; CDR3 DNA: TGCGCCAGCAGCCAAGACCGGGACAGGTACGAAAAACTGTTTTTT; CDR3 protein: CASSQDRDRYEKLFF
clone size: .; V gene: TRBV19; D gene: .; J gene: TRBJ2-1; CDR3 DNA: TGTGCCAGTAGTACCACTTCCTACAATGAGCAGTTCTTC; CDR3 protein: CASSTTSYNEQFF